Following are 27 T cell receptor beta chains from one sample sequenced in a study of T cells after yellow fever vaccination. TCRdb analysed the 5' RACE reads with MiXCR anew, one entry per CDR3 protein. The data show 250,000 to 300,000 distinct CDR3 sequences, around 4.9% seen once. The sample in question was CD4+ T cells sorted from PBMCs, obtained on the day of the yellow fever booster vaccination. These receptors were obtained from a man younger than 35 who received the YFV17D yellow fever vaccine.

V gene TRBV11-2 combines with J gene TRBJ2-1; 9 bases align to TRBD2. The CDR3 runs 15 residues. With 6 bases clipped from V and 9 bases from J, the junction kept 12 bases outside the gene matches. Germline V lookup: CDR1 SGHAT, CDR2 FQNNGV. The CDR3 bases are TGTGCCAGCAGGTCGGTGGCGGGGGGGCAGAGTGAGCAGTTCTTC. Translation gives CASRSVAGGQSEQFF.

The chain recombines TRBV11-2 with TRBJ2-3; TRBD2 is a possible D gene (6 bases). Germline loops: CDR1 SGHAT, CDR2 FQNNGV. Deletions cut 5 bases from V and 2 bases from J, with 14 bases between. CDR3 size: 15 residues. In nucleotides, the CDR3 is TGTGCCAGCAGCCTCACCGGGGGTTACACAGATACGCAGTATTTT. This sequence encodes CASSLTGGYTDTQYF.

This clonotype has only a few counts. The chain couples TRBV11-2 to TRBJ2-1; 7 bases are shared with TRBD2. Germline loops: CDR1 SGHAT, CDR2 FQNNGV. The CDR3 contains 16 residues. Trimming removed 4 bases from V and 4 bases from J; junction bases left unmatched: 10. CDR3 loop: CASSWDLLARYNEQFF. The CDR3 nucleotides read TGTGCCAGCAGCTGGGACTTACTAGCGAGGTACAATGAGCAGTTCTTC.

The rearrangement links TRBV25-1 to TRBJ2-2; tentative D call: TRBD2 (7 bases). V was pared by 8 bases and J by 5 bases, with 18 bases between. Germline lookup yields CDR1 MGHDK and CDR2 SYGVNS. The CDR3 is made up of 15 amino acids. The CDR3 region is CASSYPEGGTGELFF. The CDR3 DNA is TGTGCCAGCTCCTACCCGGAGGGGGGGACCGGGGAGCTGTTTTTT.

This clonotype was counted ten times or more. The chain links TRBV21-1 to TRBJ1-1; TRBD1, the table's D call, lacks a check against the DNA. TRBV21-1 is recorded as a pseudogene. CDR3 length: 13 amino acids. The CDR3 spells CASSAYRGPEAFF. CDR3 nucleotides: TGTGCCAGCAGCGCGTACAGGGGTCCTGAAGCTTTCTTT.

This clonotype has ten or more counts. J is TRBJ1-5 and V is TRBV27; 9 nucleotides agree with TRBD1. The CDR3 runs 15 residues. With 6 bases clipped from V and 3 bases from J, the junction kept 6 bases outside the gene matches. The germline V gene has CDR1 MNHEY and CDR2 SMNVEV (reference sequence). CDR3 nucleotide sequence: TGTGCCAGCAGAAGGACAGGGGATTACAATCAGCCCCAGCATTTT. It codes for CASRRTGDYNQPQHF.

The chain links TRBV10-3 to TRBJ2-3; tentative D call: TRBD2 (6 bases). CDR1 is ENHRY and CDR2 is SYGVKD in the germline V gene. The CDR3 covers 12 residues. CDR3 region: CPRAEGSDTQYF. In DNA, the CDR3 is TGTCCCCGAGCGGAGGGCTCAGATACGCAGTATTTT.

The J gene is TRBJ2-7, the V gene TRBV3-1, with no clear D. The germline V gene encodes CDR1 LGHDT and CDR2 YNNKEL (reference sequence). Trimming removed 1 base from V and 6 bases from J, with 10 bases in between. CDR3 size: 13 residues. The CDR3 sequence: CASSQGWSPEQYV. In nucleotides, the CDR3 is TGTGCCAGCAGCCAAGGCTGGTCACCCGAGCAGTACGTC.

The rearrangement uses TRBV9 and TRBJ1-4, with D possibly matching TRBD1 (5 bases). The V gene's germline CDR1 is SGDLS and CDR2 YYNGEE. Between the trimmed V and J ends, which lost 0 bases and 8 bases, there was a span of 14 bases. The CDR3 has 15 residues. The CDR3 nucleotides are TGTGCCAGCAGCGTAGCCCCAACAGGCCAGGAAAAACTGTTTTTT. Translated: CASSVAPTGQEKLFF.

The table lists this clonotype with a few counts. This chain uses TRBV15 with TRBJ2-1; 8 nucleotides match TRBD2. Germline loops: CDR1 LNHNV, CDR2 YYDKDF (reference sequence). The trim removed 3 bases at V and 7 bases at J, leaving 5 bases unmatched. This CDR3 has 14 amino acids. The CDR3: CATSSPRGGNEQFF. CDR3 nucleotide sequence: TGTGCCACCAGCAGTCCTCGGGGGGGGAATGAGCAGTTCTTC. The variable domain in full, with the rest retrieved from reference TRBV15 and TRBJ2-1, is DAMVIQNPRYQVTQFGKPVTLSCSQTLNHNVMYWYQQKSSQAPKLLFHYYDKDFNNEADTPDNFQSRRPNTSFCFLDIRSPGLGDTAMYLCATSSPRGGNEQFFGPGTRLTVL.

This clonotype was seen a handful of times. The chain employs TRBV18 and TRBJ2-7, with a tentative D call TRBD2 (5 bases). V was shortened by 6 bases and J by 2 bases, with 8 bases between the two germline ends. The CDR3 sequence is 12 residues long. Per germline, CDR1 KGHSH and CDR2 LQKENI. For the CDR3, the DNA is TGTGCCAGCTCTGCCGGGACCTACGAGCAGTACGTC. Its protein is CASSAGTYEQYV.

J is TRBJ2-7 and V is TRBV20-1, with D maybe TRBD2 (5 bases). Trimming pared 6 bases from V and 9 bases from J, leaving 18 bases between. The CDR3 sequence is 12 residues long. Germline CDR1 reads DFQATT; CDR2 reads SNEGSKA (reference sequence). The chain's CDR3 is CSARRQSRGQYV. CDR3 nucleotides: TGCAGTGCCCGAAGACAAAGCCGGGGGCAGTACGTC.

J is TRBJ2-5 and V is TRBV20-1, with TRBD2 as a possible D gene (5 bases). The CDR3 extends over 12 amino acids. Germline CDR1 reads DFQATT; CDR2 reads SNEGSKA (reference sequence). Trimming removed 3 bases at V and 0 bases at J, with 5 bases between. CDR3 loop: CSARDYQETQYF. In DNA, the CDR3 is TGCAGTGCTAGGGACTACCAAGAGACCCAGTACTTC.

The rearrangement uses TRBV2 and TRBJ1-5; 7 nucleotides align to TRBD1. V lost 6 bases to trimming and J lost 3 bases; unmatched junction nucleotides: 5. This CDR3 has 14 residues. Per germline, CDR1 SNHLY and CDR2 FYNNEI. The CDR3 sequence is CASSRGQPNQPQHF. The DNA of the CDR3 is TGTGCCAGCAGCCGGGGACAGCCCAATCAGCCCCAGCATTTT.

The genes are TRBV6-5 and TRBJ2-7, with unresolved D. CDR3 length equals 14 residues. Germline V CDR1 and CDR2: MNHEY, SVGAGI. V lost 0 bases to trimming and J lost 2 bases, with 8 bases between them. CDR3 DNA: TGTGCCAGCAGTTACTCAAGGGCCGCCTACGAGCAGTACTTC. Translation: CASSYSRAAYEQYF.

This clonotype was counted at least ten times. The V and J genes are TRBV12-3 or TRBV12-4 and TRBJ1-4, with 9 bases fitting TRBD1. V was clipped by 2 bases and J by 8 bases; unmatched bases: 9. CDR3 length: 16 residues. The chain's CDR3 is CASSLKSGQGKEKLFF. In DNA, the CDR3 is TGTGCCAGCAGTTTAAAATCGGGACAGGGAAAGGAAAAACTGTTTTTT.

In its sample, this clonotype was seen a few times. CDR3 DNA: TGTGCCAGCAGTTTAACGGGGGGCTCCTACGAGCAGTACTTC. It is translated as CASSLTGGSYEQYF. This chain uses TRBV28 with TRBJ2-7; 7 positions agree with TRBD2. The CDR3 runs to 14 residues. Germline trimming cut 2 bases from V and 0 bases from J; bases unmatched to any gene: 1. CDR1 MDHEN and CDR2 SYDVKM come from the germline V gene.

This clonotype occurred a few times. DNA of the CDR3: TGTGCCAGCAGCTTCGAGGGGGCACACACAGATACGCAGTATTTT. This translates into CASSFEGAHTDTQYF. The gene calls are TRBV27 and TRBJ2-3; 7 nucleotides match TRBD1. V dropped 6 bases and J dropped 2; count of bases not matched to a gene: 8. Germline V gives CDR1 MNHEY, CDR2 SMNVEV (reference sequence). This CDR3 spans 15 amino acids.

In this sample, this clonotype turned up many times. CDR3 sequence (DNA): TGTGCCAGCAGCTTGAGCGGGGAGGCACTCACCGGGGAGCTGTTTTTT. Translating gives CASSLSGEALTGELFF. This sequence joins TRBV7-2 and TRBJ2-2, with 7 positions matching TRBD2. Germline CDR1 and CDR2: SGHTA and FQGNSA. J lost 4 bases, V lost 3 bases, and 8 bases had no gene match. CDR3 length equals 16 residues. The full variable domain, with the rest looked up from reference TRBV7-2 and TRBJ2-2, is GAGVSQSPSNKVTEKGKDVELRCDPISGHTALYWYRQSLGQGLEFLIYFQGNSAPDKSGLPSDRFSAERTGGSVSTLTIQRTQQEDSAVYLCASSLSGEALTGELFFGEGSRLTVL.

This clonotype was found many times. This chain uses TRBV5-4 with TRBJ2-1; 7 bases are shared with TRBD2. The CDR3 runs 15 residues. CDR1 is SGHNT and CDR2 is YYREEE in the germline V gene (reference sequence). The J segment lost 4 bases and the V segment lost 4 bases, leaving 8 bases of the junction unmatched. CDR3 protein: CASSGGQAGYNEQFF. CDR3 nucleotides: TGTGCCAGCAGCGGGGGTCAAGCGGGGTACAATGAGCAGTTCTTC.

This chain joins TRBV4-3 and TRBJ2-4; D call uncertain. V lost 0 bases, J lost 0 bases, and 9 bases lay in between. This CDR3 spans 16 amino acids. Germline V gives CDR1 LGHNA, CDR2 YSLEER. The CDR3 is CASSQEWSLAKNIQYF. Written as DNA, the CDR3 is TGCGCCAGCAGCCAAGAATGGTCTCTAGCCAAAAACATTCAGTACTTC.

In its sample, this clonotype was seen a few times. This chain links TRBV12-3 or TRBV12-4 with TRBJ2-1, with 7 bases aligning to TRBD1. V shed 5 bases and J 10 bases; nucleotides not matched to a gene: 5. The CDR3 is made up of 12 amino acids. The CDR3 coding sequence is TGTGCCAGCAGTAAGGACAGGAACGAGCAGTTCTTC. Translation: CASSKDRNEQFF.

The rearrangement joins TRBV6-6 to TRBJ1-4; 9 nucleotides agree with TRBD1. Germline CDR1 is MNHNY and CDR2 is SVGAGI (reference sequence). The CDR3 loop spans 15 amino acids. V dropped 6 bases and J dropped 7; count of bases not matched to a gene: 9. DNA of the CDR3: TGTGCCAGCAGAATGGGGTACAGGGGGCCTGAAAAACTGTTTTTT. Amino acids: CASRMGYRGPEKLFF.

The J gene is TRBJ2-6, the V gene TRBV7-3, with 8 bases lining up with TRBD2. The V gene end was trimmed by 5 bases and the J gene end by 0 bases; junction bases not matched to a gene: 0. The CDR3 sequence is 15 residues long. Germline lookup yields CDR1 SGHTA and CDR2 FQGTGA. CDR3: CASSRGGSGANVLTF. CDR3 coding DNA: TGTGCCAGCAGCCGGGGGGGCTCTGGGGCCAACGTCCTGACTTTC.

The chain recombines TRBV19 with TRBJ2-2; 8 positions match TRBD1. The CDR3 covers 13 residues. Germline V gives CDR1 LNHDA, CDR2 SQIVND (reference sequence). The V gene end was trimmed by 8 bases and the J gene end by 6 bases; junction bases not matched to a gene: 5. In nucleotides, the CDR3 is TGTGCCAGTGCAGGGGGCAGGCCCGGGGAGCTGTTTTTT. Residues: CASAGGRPGELFF. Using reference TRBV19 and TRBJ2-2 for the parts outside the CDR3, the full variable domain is DGGITQSPKYLFRKEGQNVTLSCEQNLNHDAMYWYRQDPGQGLRLIYYSQIVNDFQKGDIAEGYSVSREKKESFPLTVTSAQKNPTAFYLCASAGGRPGELFFGEGSRLTVL.

The CDR3 DNA reads TGCAGCGTTGAAACAGGGCGCAATCAGCCCCAGCATTTT. Encoded protein: CSVETGRNQPQHF. The genes are TRBV29-1 and TRBJ1-5, with D perhaps matching TRBD1 (6 bases). Trimming shortened V by 2 bases and J by 2 bases, and 7 bases separated the two germline ends. The CDR3 totals 13 residues. Germline V gives CDR1 SQVTM, CDR2 ANQGSEA.

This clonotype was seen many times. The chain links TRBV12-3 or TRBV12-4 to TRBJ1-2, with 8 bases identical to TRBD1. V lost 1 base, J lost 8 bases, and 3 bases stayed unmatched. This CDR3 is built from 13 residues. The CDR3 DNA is TGTGCCAGCAGTTTAGGGACAGGGAACGGCTACACCTTC. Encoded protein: CASSLGTGNGYTF.